These 10 T cell receptor beta chains came from one sample sequenced in a study of OX40 agonist ivuxolimab in advanced cancers. Measured with immunoSEQ multiplex PCR; TCRdb has only the in-frame clones, and not every one. The repertoire holds about 49,000 clones, with roughly nine tenths as singletons. The source material was CD4+ or CD8+ T cells sorted from blood, sampled in a trial of the OX40 agonist ivuxolimab. The receptors originated from an adult with an advanced solid tumor such as melanoma, head and neck, liver or kidney cancer.

This chain uses TRBV2 with TRBJ1-5; maybe TRBD1 (6 bases). V was clipped by 6 bases and J by 1 base, with 13 bases between them. Per germline, CDR1 SNHLY and CDR2 FYNNEI. The CDR3 has 15 residues. This CDR3 is CASSSGATSNQPQHF. In DNA form, the CDR3 reads TGTGCCAGCAGCTCAGGGGCTACCAGCAATCAGCCCCAGCATTTT.

This clone appeared once. The CDR3 nucleotides are TGTGCCAGCAGCCAGGGAGCTAGCGGGCAAATTCCCTACGAGCAGTACTTC. Encoded protein: CASSQGASGQIPYEQYF. The chain is built from TRBV9 and TRBJ2-7, with 8 nucleotides matching TRBD2. After removal of 4 bases from V and 2 bases from J, the junction contained 14 bases not matched to a gene. The length of the CDR3 is 17 residues. From germline, CDR1 is SGDLS and CDR2 YYNGEE.

The rearrangement joins TRBV6-1 to TRBJ1-1; D gene uncertain. Trimming pared 2 bases from V and 4 bases from J, leaving 20 bases between. The CDR3 is 17 residues long. Germline V gives CDR1 MNHNS, CDR2 SASEGT. DNA of the CDR3: TGTGCCAGCAGTGAATTTCCGGTAGGCAGAACCCCCACTGAAGCTTTCTTT. This sequence encodes CASSEFPVGRTPTEAFF.

CDR3 amino acids: CASSFLGQGYEQYF. CDR3 in DNA: TGTGCCAGCAGTTTTTTGGGACAGGGATACGAGCAGTACTTC. The chain is built from TRBV27 and TRBJ2-7; the match to TRBD1 covers 9 bases. Germline loops: CDR1 MNHEY, CDR2 SMNVEV (reference sequence). V lost 3 bases, J lost 4 bases, and 4 bases stayed unmatched. The CDR3 is made up of 14 amino acids.

This chain connects TRBV27 to TRBJ1-5, with 7 nucleotides matching TRBD1. CDR1 is MNHEY and CDR2 is SMNVEV in the germline V gene (reference sequence). Trimming took 5 bases from V and 5 from J; bases not matched to a gene: 15. The CDR3 loop spans 17 amino acids. CDR3: CASSHLRQGGPHQPQHF. For the CDR3, the DNA is TGTGCCAGCAGTCACCTTCGACAGGGAGGCCCTCATCAGCCCCAGCATTTT.

The V gene is TRBV7-6, the J gene TRBJ2-1; D is tentatively TRBD1 or TRBD2 (5 bases each). V lost 0 bases and J 14 bases, leaving 17 bases between the germline ends. The CDR3 consists of 14 residues. The V gene's germline CDR1 is SGHVS and CDR2 FNYEAQ. The CDR3 DNA sequence: TGTGCCAGCAGCTTAGCTTCAACGGGGCCGGCCGAGTTCTTC. It codes for CASSLASTGPAEFF.

The V and J genes are TRBV29-1 and TRBJ2-6; D unclear. CDR1 is SQVTM and CDR2 is ANQGSEA in the germline V gene. The V end was cut by 0 bases, the J end by 1 base, with 1 base between. There are 13 residues in the CDR3. This CDR3 is CSVEDSGANVLTF. CDR3 DNA sequence: TGCAGCGTTGAAGATTCTGGGGCCAACGTCCTGACTTTC.

V is TRBV12-5 and J is TRBJ2-3; TRBD1 matches at 7 bases. CDR1 and CDR2 from the germline V gene are LGHNT and FRNRAP. The V and J ends lost 2 bases and 4 bases, in that order; junction bases with no gene match: 3. The CDR3 is 14 residues long. The CDR3 spells CASGLLGGADTQYF. CDR3 bases: TGTGCTAGTGGTTTGCTAGGGGGCGCAGATACGCAGTATTTT.

CDR3 DNA sequence: TGCGCCAGCAGCTTTGGCGCGGACTACGAGCAGTACTTC. It encodes CASSFGADYEQYF. The J gene is TRBJ2-5, the V gene TRBV5-1, with unresolved D. The J call may be wrong; the DNA end is better matched by TRBJ2-7. CDR1 and CDR2 from the germline V gene are SGHRS and YFSETQ. This CDR3 has 13 amino acids.

This chain links TRBV12-1 with TRBJ2-7; the table's D call, TRBD1, has no DNA check behind it. TRBV12-1 is assigned pseudogene status. The CDR3 is 13 amino acids. DNA of the CDR3: TGTGCCAGCAGCTGGGGCGGCATTCACGAGCAGTACTTC. Amino acid sequence: CASSWGGIHEQYF.